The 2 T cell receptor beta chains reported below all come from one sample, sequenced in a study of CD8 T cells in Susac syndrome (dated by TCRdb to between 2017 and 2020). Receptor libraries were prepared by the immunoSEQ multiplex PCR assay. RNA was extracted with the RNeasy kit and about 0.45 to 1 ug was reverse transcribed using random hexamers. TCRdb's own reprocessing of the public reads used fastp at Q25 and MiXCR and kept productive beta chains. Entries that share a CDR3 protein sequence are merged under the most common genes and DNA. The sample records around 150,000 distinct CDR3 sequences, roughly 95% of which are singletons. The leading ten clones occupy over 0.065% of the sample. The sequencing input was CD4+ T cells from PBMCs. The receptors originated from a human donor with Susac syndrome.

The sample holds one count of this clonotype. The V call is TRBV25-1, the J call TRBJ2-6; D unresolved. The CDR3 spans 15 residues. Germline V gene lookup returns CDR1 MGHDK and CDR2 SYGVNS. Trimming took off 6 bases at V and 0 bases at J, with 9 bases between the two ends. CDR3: CASRDASSGANVLTF. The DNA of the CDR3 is TGTGCCAGCAGGGACGCCTCCTCTGGGGCCAACGTCCTGACTTTC.

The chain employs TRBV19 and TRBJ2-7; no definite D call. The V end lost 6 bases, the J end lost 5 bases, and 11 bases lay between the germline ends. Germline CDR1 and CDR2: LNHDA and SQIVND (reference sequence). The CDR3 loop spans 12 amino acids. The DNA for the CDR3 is TGTGCCAGTAGAGGGAACCTCCACGAGCAGTACTTC. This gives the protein CASRGNLHEQYF. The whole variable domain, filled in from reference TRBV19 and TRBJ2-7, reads DGGITQSPKYLFRKEGQNVTLSCEQNLNHDAMYWYRQDPGQGLRLIYYSQIVNDFQKGDIAEGYSVSREKKESFPLTVTSAQKNPTAFYLCASRGNLHEQYFGPGTRLTVT.